This TCR beta chain was obtained from a study of PD-L1 blockade in urothelial cancer. The time point is: pretreatment peripheral blood. Each individual provided 1 to 8 samples (taken pretreatment and on-treatment). Using immunoSEQ multiplex PCR, the repertoire was profiled, and TCRdb retains in-frame clones only, with some absent. The sample carries approximately 51,000 clones, around 83% recorded once. CDR1 and CDR2 (germline): MNHNS, SASEGT. This CDR3 spans 15 amino acids. V lost 1 base and J 4 bases, leaving 13 bases between the germline ends. This clonotype originated in a man in his 60s with urothelial cancer. V and J are TRBV6-1 and TRBJ1-2; possible D gene TRBD1, 6 bases. The input for sequencing was PBMCs, taken around atezolizumab (anti-PD-L1) treatment. The CDR3 DNA is TGTGCCAGCAGTGAAGTTGAGAAACAGGGCTATGGCTACACCTTC. Its translation: CASSEVEKQGYGYTF.